Shown below are 25 T cell receptor beta chains from a single sample sequenced in a study of blood T cell repertoires in COVID-19. Sequencing was performed with immunoSEQ multiplex PCR; in TCRdb, only in-frame clones are kept and a portion is missing. The repertoire has some 72,000 clones, around nine tenths of them found once; the top ten carry about 0.56%. Sequenced material: peripheral blood. The source of these receptors is a man aged 55 to 70 with acute or convalescent COVID-19.

The chain carries TRBV6-6 and TRBJ1-2; weak D call: TRBD1 (5 bases). The germline CDR1 and CDR2 sequences are MNHNY and SVGAGI (reference sequence). V was shortened by 7 bases and J by 0 bases, with 12 bases between the two germline ends. This CDR3 comprises 14 residues. The CDR3 region is CASKLLTANYGYTF. The DNA for the CDR3 is TGTGCCAGCAAATTACTGACAGCTAACTATGGCTACACCTTC.

This CDR3 reads CASSLTSVTTDTQYF. Here the CDR3 DNA reads TGTGCCAGCAGCTTGACTAGCGTCACCACAGATACGCAGTATTTT. J is TRBJ2-3 and V is TRBV7-6; 8 nucleotides match TRBD2. This CDR3 region has 15 residues. The J segment lost 2 bases and the V segment lost 3 bases, leaving 4 bases of the junction unmatched. Germline assignment: CDR1 SGHVS and CDR2 FNYEAQ. Combining the CDR3 with reference TRBV7-6 and TRBJ2-3 gives the whole variable domain GAGVSQSPRYKVTKRGQDVALRCDPISGHVSLYWYRQALGQGPEFLTYFNYEAQQDKSGLPNDRFSAERPEGSISTLTIQRTEQRDSAMYRCASSLTSVTTDTQYFGPGTRLTVL.

V usage is TRBV27 and J usage is TRBJ1-1; D remains unclear. CDR1 MNHEY and CDR2 SMNVEV come from the germline V gene (reference sequence). The CDR3 length is 13 residues. Trimming removed 3 bases at V and 3 bases at J, with 8 bases between. This CDR3 is CASSLSRDTEAFF. The CDR3 bases are TGTGCCAGCAGTTTGAGCCGGGACACTGAAGCTTTCTTT.

The rearrangement joins TRBV19 to TRBJ1-1; no clear D gene. The CDR3 covers 16 residues. The V gene's germline CDR1 is LNHDA and CDR2 SQIVND (reference sequence). With 4 bases removed from V and 4 bases from J, the gap between germline ends came to 19 bases. The CDR3 here is CASSRVDGPGGTEAFF. In DNA form, the CDR3 reads TGTGCCAGTAGTAGGGTCGACGGACCCGGAGGCACTGAAGCTTTCTTT. Using reference TRBV19 and TRBJ1-1 for the parts outside the CDR3, the full variable domain is DGGITQSPKYLFRKEGQNVTLSCEQNLNHDAMYWYRQDPGQGLRLIYYSQIVNDFQKGDIAEGYSVSREKKESFPLTVTSAQKNPTAFYLCASSRVDGPGGTEAFFGQGTRLTVV.

This chain joins TRBV5-1 and TRBJ1-1; D ambiguous. Trimming shortened V by 0 bases and J by 1 base, and 10 bases separated the two germline ends. This CDR3 is 15 amino acids long. Germline lookup yields CDR1 SGHRS and CDR2 YFSETQ. CDR3 DNA sequence: TGCGCCAGCAGCTTGGATATCACATCGAACACTGAAGCTTTCTTT. This translates into CASSLDITSNTEAFF.

The chain couples TRBV6-4 to TRBJ2-2; TRBD1 matches 11 bases. This CDR3 has 16 amino acids. Per germline, CDR1 MRHNA and CDR2 SNTAGT. The ends lost 1 base at V and 4 bases at J; junction bases unmatched: 2. The CDR3 sequence: CASSDWGQGGTGELFF. The CDR3 nucleotides are TGTGCCAGCAGTGACTGGGGACAGGGGGGCACCGGGGAGCTGTTTTTT.

This chain joins TRBV19 and TRBJ2-2, with D possibly TRBD2 on 5 matching bases. Germline loops: CDR1 LNHDA, CDR2 SQIVND (reference sequence). V gave up 1 base and J gave up 2 bases, with 8 bases separating them. This CDR3 is built from 15 residues. This CDR3 is CASSIGAANTGELFF. The CDR3, as DNA: TGTGCCAGTAGTATAGGAGCGGCCAACACCGGGGAGCTGTTTTTT.

The chain joins TRBV6-1 to TRBJ2-7; D is possibly TRBD2 (6 bases). V lost 8 bases and J 1 base, leaving 12 bases between the germline ends. CDR1 MNHNS and CDR2 SASEGT come from the germline V gene. The CDR3 extends over 13 amino acids. CDR3: CASARGESYEQYF. CDR3 DNA: TGTGCCAGCGCCCGCGGGGAGTCCTACGAGCAGTACTTC.

J is TRBJ2-7 and V is TRBV5-6, with 10 nucleotides matching TRBD1. There are 14 residues in the CDR3. Trimming at V came to 5 bases and at J to 3 bases, leaving 5 bases not matched to a gene. Germline CDR1 is SGHDT and CDR2 is YYEEEE. CDR3 bases: TGTGCCAGCAGTTTCCGGACAGGGGGCTACGAGCAGTACTTC. This sequence encodes CASSFRTGGYEQYF.

The V and J genes are TRBV19 and TRBJ1-2; 8 bases are a match to TRBD1. In germline, CDR1 is LNHDA, CDR2 SQIVND (reference sequence). There are 15 residues in the CDR3. V was clipped by 1 base and J by 2 bases; unmatched bases: 3. The CDR3 spells CASSIVRDRNYGYTF. The CDR3 nucleotides are TGTGCCAGTAGTATAGTTCGGGACAGGAACTATGGCTACACCTTC.

This chain connects TRBV5-1 to TRBJ2-1, with 8 bases matching TRBD1. Germline values: CDR1 SGHRS, CDR2 YFSETQ. V shed 4 bases, J shed 10 bases, and the junction held 13 bases outside the gene matches. The CDR3 covers 15 residues. As DNA, the CDR3 is TGCGCCAGCAGCATTCCAGGACAGGGATTTGAGGAGCAGTTCTTC. Its protein product is CASSIPGQGFEEQFF. The full variable domain, with the rest looked up from reference TRBV5-1 and TRBJ2-1, is KAGVTQTPRYLIKTRGQQVTLSCSPISGHRSVSWYQQTPGQGLQFLFEYFSETQRNKGNFPGRFSGRQFSNSRSEMNVSTLELGDSALYLCASSIPGQGFEEQFFGPGTRLTVL.

The J gene is TRBJ2-7, the V gene TRBV19; D is possibly TRBD1 (6 bases). The CDR3 is made up of 13 amino acids. With 5 bases removed from V and 4 bases from J, the gap between germline ends came to 12 bases. Germline CDR1 reads LNHDA; CDR2 reads SQIVND (reference sequence). The CDR3 sequence is CASSPTQGYEQYF. CDR3 in DNA: TGTGCCAGTAGTCCCACCCAGGGGTACGAGCAGTACTTC. Drawing the rest from reference TRBV19 and TRBJ2-7, the complete variable domain is DGGITQSPKYLFRKEGQNVTLSCEQNLNHDAMYWYRQDPGQGLRLIYYSQIVNDFQKGDIAEGYSVSREKKESFPLTVTSAQKNPTAFYLCASSPTQGYEQYFGPGTRLTVT.

V and J are TRBV3-1 (or the pseudogene TRBV3-2) and TRBJ2-3; no clear D. The V end was cut by 4 bases, the J end by 3 bases, with 8 bases between. The CDR3 spans 13 residues. Germline CDR1 and CDR2: LGHDT and YNNKEL (reference sequence). The chain's CDR3 is CASSRRLTDTQYF. Written as DNA, the CDR3 is TGTGCCAGCAGCCGTAGACTGACAGATACGCAGTATTTT.

V is TRBV6-5 and J is TRBJ2-5; TRBD1 matches 7 bases. The V and J ends lost 1 base and 0 bases, in that order; junction bases with no gene match: 2. CDR1 and CDR2 from the germline V gene are MNHEY and SVGAGI. This CDR3 region has 15 residues. CDR3 in amino acids: CASSYLTGNQETQYF. CDR3 nucleotides: TGTGCCAGCAGTTACTTGACAGGGAACCAAGAGACCCAGTACTTC.

This chain connects TRBV30 to TRBJ1-6; D call uncertain. CDR3 length: 12 amino acids. V gave up 3 bases and J gave up 9 bases, with 9 bases separating them. Germline V gene lookup returns CDR1 GTSNPN and CDR2 SVGIG (reference sequence). CDR3: CAWRPAGSPLHF. The CDR3, as DNA: TGTGCCTGGAGGCCCGCGGGTTCACCCCTCCACTTT.

The chain recombines TRBV5-4 with TRBJ1-1; 9 bases match TRBD1. Looked up from germline, CDR1 is SGHNT and CDR2 is YYREEE (reference sequence). The CDR3 runs to 15 residues. J was trimmed by 13 bases and V by 0 bases; bases with no gene match: 13. The CDR3 region has the DNA TGTGCCAGCAGCTTGGAGGGGACAGGGATGATGCGGCTTTTCTTT. This codes for CASSLEGTGMMRLFF.

The chain uses TRBV18 and TRBJ2-7; 8 bases fit TRBD1. V lost 3 bases to trimming and J lost 3 bases; unmatched junction nucleotides: 4. Per germline, CDR1 KGHSH and CDR2 LQKENI. The CDR3 has 14 amino acids. The CDR3 sequence is CASSPPGQVYEQYF. CDR3 sequence (DNA): TGTGCCAGCTCACCTCCGGGACAGGTCTACGAGCAGTACTTC.

The rearrangement links TRBV27 to TRBJ2-7; tentative D call: TRBD1 (6 bases). Trimming stripped 0 bases from V and 5 bases from J, with 11 bases between. The length of the CDR3 is 14 residues. CDR1 MNHEY and CDR2 SMNVEV come from the germline V gene (reference sequence). This chain's CDR3 is CASSLSYREHEQYF. For the CDR3, the DNA is TGTGCCAGCAGTTTATCGTACAGGGAACACGAGCAGTACTTC.

V gene TRBV13 combines with J gene TRBJ1-3; weak D call: TRBD1 (6 bases). Germline lookup yields CDR1 PRHDT and CDR2 FYEKMQ (reference sequence). This CDR3 contains 16 residues. The ends were cut back, 4 bases at V and 0 bases at J, with 13 bases in the middle. The CDR3 protein is CASSSYRASSGNTIYF. The CDR3 DNA reads TGTGCCAGCAGCTCCTACAGGGCGAGCTCTGGAAACACCATATATTTT.

The chain combines TRBV5-1 with TRBJ2-3, with 9 bases lining up with TRBD1. Germline CDR1 and CDR2: SGHRS and YFSETQ. CDR3 length: 16 amino acids. Germline trimming cut 4 bases from V and 1 base from J; bases unmatched to any gene: 7. Written as DNA, the CDR3 is TGCGCCAGCAGCCCCAACAGGGGGCTAGGCACAGATACGCAGTATTTT. As protein: CASSPNRGLGTDTQYF.

This clone turned up a few times. The V gene is TRBV5-1, the J gene TRBJ1-4; D unresolved. Germline V CDR1 and CDR2: SGHRS, YFSETQ. Trimming removed 0 bases from V and 4 bases from J, with 10 bases in between. The CDR3 sequence is 15 residues long. The CDR3 DNA sequence: TGCGCCAGCAGCTTGGTCGGCGGGGTTAATGAAAAACTGTTTTTT. It codes for CASSLVGGVNEKLFF. Complete variable domain (other parts from reference TRBV5-1 and TRBJ1-4): KAGVTQTPRYLIKTRGQQVTLSCSPISGHRSVSWYQQTPGQGLQFLFEYFSETQRNKGNFPGRFSGRQFSNSRSEMNVSTLELGDSALYLCASSLVGGVNEKLFFGSGTQLSVL.

The chain carries TRBV2 and TRBJ1-1; 7 bases agree with TRBD1. CDR1 is SNHLY and CDR2 is FYNNEI in the germline V gene. CDR3 length equals 15 residues. With 6 bases clipped from V and 1 base from J, the junction kept 8 bases outside the gene matches. The chain's CDR3 is CASRRTGTANTEAFF. The CDR3 DNA follows: TGTGCCAGCAGGCGGACCGGGACAGCGAACACTGAAGCTTTCTTT. Combining the CDR3 with reference TRBV2 and TRBJ1-1 gives the whole variable domain EPEVTQTPSHQVTQMGQEVILRCVPISNHLYFYWYRQILGQKVEFLVSFYNNEISEKSEIFDDQFSVERPDGSNFTLKIRSTKLEDSAMYFCASRRTGTANTEAFFGQGTRLTVV.

The chain has TRBV28 and TRBJ1-2; 12 bases are a match to TRBD1. J was trimmed by 6 bases and V by 5 bases; bases with no gene match: 10. The CDR3 contains 16 residues. Germline V gene data show CDR1 as MDHEN and CDR2 as SYDVKM. DNA of the CDR3: TGTGCCAGCAGTCTCACGGGACAGGGGGCGTTCGATGGCTACACCTTC. Translating it yields CASSLTGQGAFDGYTF.

The chain combines TRBV6-1 with TRBJ1-5, with D perhaps matching TRBD1 (6 bases). The CDR3 contains 14 residues. Germline V gene data show CDR1 as MNHNS and CDR2 as SASEGT. V dropped 2 bases and J dropped 4 bases, with 9 bases sitting between them. The CDR3 sequence is CASSELGANQPQHF. The CDR3 DNA sequence: TGTGCCAGCAGTGAACTGGGGGCTAATCAGCCCCAGCATTTT.

This chain uses TRBV7-8 with TRBJ1-2; unclear D gene. V was cut by 6 bases and J by 4 bases, with 15 bases left in between. Per germline, CDR1 SGHVS and CDR2 FQNEAQ. The CDR3 loop spans 14 amino acids. The CDR3 protein is CASREDLTSYGYTF. For the CDR3, the DNA is TGTGCCAGCAGGGAGGACCTAACGAGCTATGGCTACACCTTC.